This TCR beta chain emerged from a study of T-cell reconstitution after alpha-beta-depleted transplantation in children. Unique molecular identifiers were built into the TCRbeta library. MiXCR was run by TCRdb on the PCR reads, yielding one entry per CDR3 protein. Among around 670,000 distinct CDR3 sequences listed, around 13% were seen once. CDR1 and CDR2 from the germline V gene are DFQATT and SNEGSKA (reference sequence). V dropped 8 bases and J dropped 1 base, with 15 bases sitting between them. The CDR3 is made up of 14 amino acids. The receptor was isolated from a girl between 2 and 10 years old with congenital amegakaryocytic thrombocytopenia, due to receive a stem cell transplant. Sequencing used PBMCs, obtained before TCRalphabeta/CD19-depleted stem cell transplant. J is TRBJ1-5 and V is TRBV20-1; the D is unclear. CDR3 region: CSLNRPASNQPQHF. The CDR3 region has the DNA TGCAGTTTAAATAGGCCGGCGAGCAATCAGCCCCAGCATTTT.